A single sample gave rise to the 20 T cell receptor beta chains below, sequenced in a study of regulatory and conventional T cells in RAG deficiency. Blood CD4+ CD25-low CD127-high conventional T cells supplied the genomic DNA template. TCRdb keeps only in-frame clones here, not all; method: immunoSEQ multiplex PCR. This sample carries over 45,000 clones, around 90% of them seen once, and the ten largest clones take 0.51%. The same sample was also used in a study of regulatory T cells. That publication notes: Amplification used 52 TRBV primers and 13 TRBJ primers.

Sequenced input: CD4+ effector T cells sorted from blood. The receptors come from a human donor in good health.

This clone was found once. The rearrangement joins TRBV6-1 to TRBJ2-5; weak D call: TRBD1 (5 bases). There are 13 residues in the CDR3. Deletions cut 6 bases from V and 1 base from J, with 9 bases between. The germline V gene has CDR1 MNHNS and CDR2 SASEGT. The CDR3 nucleotides read TGTGCCAGCAGGACAGACACCCAAGAGACCCAGTACTTC. Its protein product is CASRTDTQETQYF.

Concerning this clone: The sample contains more than one DNA sequence encoding this CDR3. This rearrangement joins TRBV30 to TRBJ2-1, with 10 bases lining up with TRBD1. The germline CDR1 and CDR2 sequences are GTSNPN and SVGIG (reference sequence). J lost 6 bases, V lost 5 bases, and 10 bases had no gene match. There are 15 residues in the CDR3. CDR3 nucleotide sequence: TGTGCCTGGCGGGGGGGGACAGGGGCAATCAATGAGCAGTTCTTC. This translates into CAWRGGTGAINEQFF.

This clone was seen a few times. This chain uses TRBV4-1 with TRBJ1-2, with TRBD1 identical over 7 bases. CDR1 and CDR2 (germline): MGHRA, YSYEKL. There are 18 residues in the CDR3. With 1 base clipped from V and 0 bases from J, the junction kept 11 bases outside the gene matches. The CDR3 here is CASSQVLEFDRANYGYTF. In DNA, the CDR3 is TGCGCCAGCAGCCAAGTTTTAGAGTTCGACAGGGCTAACTATGGCTACACCTTC.

This clone was counted a few times. The chain employs TRBV28 and TRBJ1-5; D perhaps matches TRBD1 (5 bases). CDR1 is MDHEN, CDR2 SYDVKM, per germline. V lost 5 bases, J lost 0 bases, and 17 bases lay in between. The CDR3 has 17 amino acids. The CDR3 sequence is CASSPARDWYSNQPQHF. The DNA for the CDR3 is TGTGCCAGCAGTCCCGCCAGGGACTGGTATAGCAATCAGCCCCAGCATTTT.

The count of this clone is one. V and J are TRBV11-2 and TRBJ1-3; no definite D call. V lost 1 base and J lost 0, with 13 bases in between. This CDR3 comprises 17 residues. Per the germline V gene, CDR1 is SGHAT and CDR2 is FQNNGV. This CDR3 reads CASSLASSVISGNTIYF. CDR3 coding DNA: TGTGCCAGCAGCTTAGCCTCGTCGGTCATCTCTGGAAACACCATATATTTT.

The rearrangement joins TRBV7-8 to TRBJ2-1; D gene unclear. The CDR3 is 13 residues long. The V gene's germline CDR1 is SGHVS and CDR2 FQNEAQ. With 1 base removed from V and 5 bases from J, the gap between germline ends came to 6 bases. In DNA, the CDR3 is TGTGCCAGCAGCTTAGGAGCAAACAATGAGCAGTTCTTC. This translates into CASSLGANNEQFF.

This chain connects TRBV18 to TRBJ1-4; 7 bases align to TRBD1. This CDR3 contains 19 residues. CDR1 is KGHSH and CDR2 is LQKENI in the germline V gene. With V trimmed by 1 base and J by 4 bases, 15 bases remained unmatched. Here the CDR3 DNA reads TGTGCCAGCTCACCACTCCCTCCGGGGGGACAGTACATTAATGAAAAACTGTTTTTT. Protein product: CASSPLPPGGQYINEKLFF.

The V and J genes are TRBV7-2 and TRBJ1-5, with D unresolved. Germline-derived CDR1 and CDR2 are SGHTA and FQGNSA. V gave up 5 bases and J gave up 1 base, with 12 bases separating them. This CDR3 is 15 amino acids long. This CDR3 is CASSPEASSNQPQHF. CDR3 sequence (DNA): TGTGCCAGCAGCCCCGAGGCCTCGAGCAATCAGCCCCAGCATTTT. The full variable domain, with the rest looked up from reference TRBV7-2 and TRBJ1-5, is GAGVSQSPSNKVTEKGKDVELRCDPISGHTALYWYRQSLGQGLEFLIYFQGNSAPDKSGLPSDRFSAERTGGSVSTLTIQRTQQEDSAVYLCASSPEASSNQPQHFGDGTRLSIL.

J is TRBJ2-5 and V is TRBV4-1; D gene uncertain. V shed 2 bases and J shed 8 bases, with 6 bases lying between them. This CDR3 has 11 amino acids. In germline, CDR1 is MGHRA, CDR2 YSYEKL. The CDR3 nucleotides read TGCGCCAGCAGCCAAAAGAGAACCCAGTACTTC. Residues: CASSQKRTQYF.

The chain is built from TRBV7-9 and TRBJ1-1; 9 bases are shared with TRBD1. Germline trimming cut 1 base from V and 5 bases from J; bases unmatched to any gene: 5. Per germline, CDR1 SEHNR and CDR2 FQNEAQ (reference sequence). The CDR3 runs 15 residues. DNA of the CDR3: TGTGCCAGCAGCTTAGAAGGGACAGGGAAGACTGAAGCTTTCTTT. Encoded protein: CASSLEGTGKTEAFF.

CDR3 loop: CASSLERFQPQHF. Here the CDR3 DNA reads TGCGCCAGCAGCTTGGAGAGATTCCAGCCCCAGCATTTT. The rearrangement links TRBV5-1 to TRBJ1-5, with D uncertain. CDR3 length: 13 amino acids. Germline-derived CDR1 and CDR2 are SGHRS and YFSETQ. Between the trimmed V and J ends, which lost 0 bases and 7 bases, there was a span of 8 bases.

This clone has just a few counts. The chain couples TRBV19 to TRBJ2-5, with a tentative D call TRBD1 (5 bases). In germline, CDR1 is LNHDA, CDR2 SQIVND (reference sequence). Trimming took 2 bases from V and 1 from J, leaving 11 bases between them. The CDR3 length is 15 residues. The CDR3 bases are TGTGCCAGTAGTATAAAGGCGACAGTCCAAGAGACCCAGTACTTC. Its protein product is CASSIKATVQETQYF.

The chain couples TRBV10-2 to TRBJ2-7, with 7 bases matching TRBD1. V shed 6 bases, J shed 2 bases, and the junction held 7 bases outside the gene matches. CDR3 length equals 14 residues. The germline V gene has CDR1 WSHSY and CDR2 SAAADI. CDR3 in DNA: TGCGCCAGCAGGGACACACAGGGGCCCTACGAGCAGTACTTC. Protein sequence: CASRDTQGPYEQYF.

The chain uses TRBV18 and TRBJ2-1; tentatively, D is TRBD2 (6 bases). CDR1 is KGHSH and CDR2 is LQKENI in the germline V gene. Between the trimmed V and J ends, which lost 2 bases and 1 base, there was a span of 9 bases. CDR3 length: 15 residues. The CDR3 loop is CASSPMGGSYNEQFF. The CDR3 nucleotides read TGTGCCAGCTCACCAATGGGGGGATCCTACAATGAGCAGTTCTTC. Complete variable domain (other parts from reference TRBV18 and TRBJ2-1): NAGVMQNPRHLVRRRGQEARLRCSPMKGHSHVYWYRQLPEEGLKFMVYLQKENIIDESGMPKERFSAEFPKEGPSILRIQQVVRGDSAAYFCASSPMGGSYNEQFFGPGTRLTVL.

The V and J genes are TRBV6-1 and TRBJ1-5; D is unresolved. CDR1 and CDR2 from the germline V gene are MNHNS and SASEGT. This CDR3 has 14 amino acids. Trimming took off 4 bases at V and 4 bases at J, with 11 bases between the two ends. CDR3 DNA: TGTGCCAGCAGTGCCGATTTAGGGAATCAGCCCCAGCATTTT. This sequence encodes CASSADLGNQPQHF.

J is TRBJ2-3 and V is TRBV5-1; D is undetermined. The CDR3 runs to 14 residues. Germline assignment: CDR1 SGHRS and CDR2 YFSETQ. Deletions cut 0 bases from V and 6 bases from J, with 11 bases between. The DNA of the CDR3 is TGCGCCAGCAGCTTGGGGGTTACCCCCGATACGCAGTATTTT. Translating gives CASSLGVTPDTQYF.

Regarding this clone: Its ends do not fully match the called genes, so a read error is possible. J is TRBJ2-1 and V is TRBV7-9; D may be TRBD2 (6 bases). The CDR3 is made up of 15 amino acids. Germline CDR1 SEHNR, CDR2 FQNEAQ (reference sequence). The CDR3: CASSLALAAYNGQFF. The DNA of the CDR3 is TGTGCCAGCAGCTTAGCACTAGCAGCCTACAATGGGCAGTTCTTC.

This chain joins TRBV19 and TRBJ1-2; weak D call: TRBD1 (5 bases). The germline V gene encodes CDR1 LNHDA and CDR2 SQIVND (reference sequence). The CDR3 is 11 amino acids. V lost 5 bases, J lost 9 bases, and 10 bases lay in between. Here the CDR3 reads CASSYRSRYTF. DNA for the CDR3: TGTGCCAGTAGTTACAGGAGCCGCTACACCTTC.

The chain employs TRBV16 and TRBJ2-3; D unclear. This CDR3 contains 13 residues. Germline V CDR1 and CDR2: KGHSY, FQNENV. V lost 1 base and J lost 4, with 6 bases in between. The CDR3 spells CASSQLTADTQYF. CDR3 DNA sequence: TGTGCCAGCAGCCAATTAACAGCAGATACGCAGTATTTT.

The chain uses TRBV11-3 and TRBJ1-1; D is perhaps TRBD1 (5 bases). Germline V gene lookup returns CDR1 SGHNT and CDR2 YENEEA. The V and J ends lost 2 bases and 8 bases respectively, with 12 bases between them. The CDR3 spans 13 residues. CDR3 DNA sequence: TGTGCCAGCAGCTTAAAGGGACTTTTAGAAGCTTTCTTT. It specifies CASSLKGLLEAFF.